Below, 17 T cell receptor beta chains from the same sample are listed, as sequenced in a study of blood T cell repertoires in COVID-19. Assay used: immunoSEQ multiplex PCR; TCRdb lists only in-frame clones, some missing. Seen here are about 15,000 clones, about 88% observed once, and the top ten hold around 50%. The sequencing sample was made of peripheral blood. Receptor source: a man aged 60 to 75 with acute or convalescent COVID-19.

The rearrangement uses TRBV5-1 and TRBJ2-3, with D possibly TRBD2 on 7 matching bases. This CDR3 is 16 amino acids long. Trimming cost V 0 bases and J 0 bases, with 11 bases left between them. The V gene's germline CDR1 is SGHRS and CDR2 YFSETQ. The CDR3 here is CASSLGAGASTDTQYF. In DNA form, the CDR3 reads TGCGCCAGCAGCTTGGGCGCGGGGGCTAGCACAGATACGCAGTATTTT.

The chain carries TRBV9 and TRBJ1-2; D call uncertain. V was trimmed by 3 bases and J by 8 bases, leaving 8 bases between them. Looked up from germline, CDR1 is SGDLS and CDR2 is YYNGEE. The CDR3 covers 11 residues. In DNA, the CDR3 is TGTGCCAGCAGCGCCCCGGGGGGCTACACCTTC. This encodes CASSAPGGYTF.

The chain combines TRBV28 with TRBJ1-1, with D tentatively TRBD1 (6 bases). CDR3 size: 15 residues. Looked up from germline, CDR1 is MDHEN and CDR2 is SYDVKM. V was pared by 3 bases and J by 4 bases, with 15 bases between. CDR3: CASSLPPGAGTEAFF. The CDR3 nucleotides read TGTGCCAGCAGTTTGCCTCCAGGGGCAGGCACTGAAGCTTTCTTT.

The chain couples TRBV5-4 to TRBJ2-2, with no clear D. V shed 5 bases and J shed 1 base, with 12 bases lying between them. Germline V gene lookup returns CDR1 SGHNT and CDR2 YYREEE (reference sequence). The CDR3 has 15 amino acids. The CDR3 DNA follows: TGTGCCAGCAGTTCCCCCAGTGGGAACACCGGGGAGCTGTTTTTT. This encodes CASSSPSGNTGELFF. Full variable domain (outside the CDR3, taken from reference TRBV5-4 and TRBJ2-2): ETGVTQSPTHLIKTRGQQVTLRCSSQSGHNTVSWYQQALGQGPQFIFQYYREEENGRGNFPPRFSGLQFPNYSSELNVNALELDDSALYLCASSSPSGNTGELFFGEGSRLTVL.

V gene TRBV5-1 combines with J gene TRBJ1-2; D ambiguous. The CDR3 has 15 amino acids. Germline loops: CDR1 SGHRS, CDR2 YFSETQ. Trimming shortened V by 0 bases and J by 5 bases, and 14 bases separated the two germline ends. CDR3 loop: CASSLVADQQYGYTF. The CDR3 bases are TGCGCCAGCAGCTTGGTGGCAGATCAACAATATGGCTACACCTTC.

The chain recombines TRBV7-2 with TRBJ1-1; possibly TRBD1 for D (5 bases). CDR3 size: 13 residues. Deletions cut 5 bases from V and 8 bases from J, with 15 bases between. Germline V CDR1 and CDR2: SGHTA, FQGNSA. This chain's CDR3 is CASSPVRSGEAFF. CDR3 in DNA: TGTGCCAGCAGCCCCGTTCGCTCAGGGGAAGCTTTCTTT.

V gene TRBV7-2 combines with J gene TRBJ2-7; the match to TRBD1 covers 10 bases. The J segment lost 1 base and the V segment lost 5 bases, leaving 5 bases of the junction unmatched. The CDR3 is 15 residues long. Germline CDR1 and CDR2: SGHTA and FQGNSA. The CDR3 bases are TGTGCCAGCAGCCCAGGACAGGGGGTGTCCTACGAGCAGTACTTC. Its translation is CASSPGQGVSYEQYF.

This rearrangement joins TRBV11-1 to TRBJ1-2; no definite D call. The CDR3 totals 13 residues. The germline gives CDR1 SGHAT, CDR2 FQDESV (reference sequence). Deletions cut 2 bases from V and 4 bases from J, with 8 bases between. CDR3 in DNA: TGTGCCAGCAGCTTACCCAGTCCCTATGGCTACACCTTC. This translates into CASSLPSPYGYTF.

This clone was counted a single time. CDR3 DNA: TGCGCCAGCAGCTTGGCGTGGCGGGATAGCTCCTACGAGCAGTACTTC. Its protein product is CASSLAWRDSSYEQYF. The chain uses TRBV5-1 and TRBJ2-7, with D tentatively TRBD2 (6 bases). Germline-derived CDR1 and CDR2 are SGHRS and YFSETQ. V was pared by 0 bases and J by 0 bases, with 13 bases between. CDR3 size: 16 residues.

This chain connects TRBV19 to TRBJ1-2, with 9 bases identical to TRBD1. The germline V gene encodes CDR1 LNHDA and CDR2 SQIVND (reference sequence). The ends lost 7 bases at V and 7 bases at J; junction bases unmatched: 10. The CDR3 extends over 14 amino acids. CDR3 loop: CASIRGTGFGGYTF. CDR3 DNA sequence: TGTGCCAGTATCCGCGGGACAGGGTTCGGTGGCTACACCTTC.

The CDR3 nucleotides read TGCGCCAGCAGCTTGGGGGCAGGGGGCGATCAGCCCCAGCATTTT. Its protein product is CASSLGAGGDQPQHF. This chain joins TRBV5-1 and TRBJ1-5, with 8 bases fitting TRBD1. Germline V CDR1 and CDR2: SGHRS, YFSETQ. The CDR3 loop spans 15 amino acids. Trimming cost V 0 bases and J 5 bases; bases outside gene matches: 4.

This rearrangement joins TRBV5-4 to TRBJ2-5; D is perhaps TRBD1 (6 bases). The V and J ends lost 4 bases and 5 bases respectively, with 12 bases between them. Germline-derived CDR1 and CDR2 are SGHNT and YYREEE (reference sequence). The CDR3 totals 13 residues. CDR3 in amino acids: CASSDGTSETQYF. CDR3 in DNA: TGTGCCAGCAGCGACGGGACATCGGAGACCCAGTACTTC.

The chain carries TRBV5-1 and TRBJ2-1; 7 bases match TRBD2. Germline V gene lookup returns CDR1 SGHRS and CDR2 YFSETQ. The length of the CDR3 is 14 residues. The J segment lost 10 bases and the V segment lost 2 bases, leaving 9 bases of the junction unmatched. Written as DNA, the CDR3 is TGCGCCAGCAGCTTTGAGGGCGGGGGACGGGAGCAGTTCTTC. This sequence encodes CASSFEGGGREQFF.

This clone was counted between two and nine times. The rearrangement uses TRBV30 and TRBJ2-3; no definite D call. Germline CDR1 and CDR2: GTSNPN and SVGIG (reference sequence). V lost 4 bases and J lost 0, with 11 bases in between. The CDR3 totals 14 residues. CDR3 bases: TGTGCCTGGACTAACTCTCAAAGCACAGATACGCAGTATTTT. Its translation is CAWTNSQSTDTQYF.

This chain uses TRBV5-1 with TRBJ2-7; D call uncertain. The CDR3 is 14 residues long. Germline V gene lookup returns CDR1 SGHRS and CDR2 YFSETQ. Trimming shortened V by 0 bases and J by 2 bases, and 9 bases separated the two germline ends. The CDR3 loop reads CASSLAQAPYEQYF. The CDR3 coding sequence is TGCGCCAGCAGCTTGGCCCAGGCTCCCTACGAGCAGTACTTC.

The V gene is TRBV5-4, the J gene TRBJ2-1; 14 nucleotides agree with TRBD2. Germline V lookup: CDR1 SGHNT, CDR2 YYREEE (reference sequence). There are 16 residues in the CDR3. J was trimmed by 7 bases and V by 5 bases; bases with no gene match: 8. The DNA for the CDR3 is TGTGCCAGCAGTTCTACCGGGACTAGCGGGAGAAATGAGCAGTTCTTC. Protein sequence: CASSSTGTSGRNEQFF.

The sample holds one count of this clone. DNA of the CDR3: TGTGCCAGCTCACCTCCGGGGGGCAAACCCTACGAGCAGTACTTC. Its protein product is CASSPPGGKPYEQYF. The chain is built from TRBV18 and TRBJ2-7, with a possible D match to TRBD2 (7 bases). The CDR3 length is 15 residues. CDR1 KGHSH and CDR2 LQKENI come from the germline V gene. Trimming took off 3 bases at V and 2 bases at J, with 14 bases between the two ends.